The clone carrying this T cell receptor beta chain was picked up a small number of times. The sample is drawn from a study of T-cell memory formation after mild COVID-19. Germline assignment: CDR1 MNHEY and CDR2 SMNVEV (reference sequence). This CDR3 spans 16 amino acids. The ends lost 2 bases at V and 4 bases at J; junction bases unmatched: 8. From 5'RACE with constant-segment primers came TCR alpha and TCR beta cDNA libraries that carried sample barcodes and UMIs. Each CDR3 protein gets one entry after TCRdb re-called the 5' RACE reads with MiXCR. The repertoire holds about 270,000 distinct CDR3 sequences, with about a sixth as singletons.

The chain recombines TRBV27 with TRBJ2-3, with 8 bases fitting TRBD2. The receptor was isolated from a young man who had mild COVID-19 (a few samples of this study predate the infection). Cell type and time point are not known. Sequencing input: PBMCs or a T cell subset sorted from them (not recorded which). CDR3 coding DNA: TGTGCCAGCAGTTTAGCGATTAGCGGGATCGCAGATACGCAGTATTTT. Encoded protein: CASSLAISGIADTQYF.